This T cell receptor (beta chain) was sequenced for a study of cytomegalovirus exposure and HLA in healthy donors. PCR used 60 Vbeta primers and 13 Jbeta primers. Clones were read by immunoSEQ multiplex PCR, and TCRdb kept only the in-frame ones, dropping some. The table has approximately 130,000 clones, over 75% seen once. It was healthy bone marrow donors who served as donors. Sequenced material: PBMCs. The receptor was derived from a middle-aged man in good health and CMV-seronegative.

The CDR3 reads CASSDGQIYGYTF. DNA of the CDR3: TGTGCCAGCAGTGACGGACAAATCTATGGCTACACCTTC. The chain carries TRBV6-1 and TRBJ1-2; possibly TRBD1 for D (5 bases). V was trimmed by 3 bases and J by 4 bases, leaving 9 bases between them. Germline CDR1 MNHNS, CDR2 SASEGT. This CDR3 comprises 13 residues.